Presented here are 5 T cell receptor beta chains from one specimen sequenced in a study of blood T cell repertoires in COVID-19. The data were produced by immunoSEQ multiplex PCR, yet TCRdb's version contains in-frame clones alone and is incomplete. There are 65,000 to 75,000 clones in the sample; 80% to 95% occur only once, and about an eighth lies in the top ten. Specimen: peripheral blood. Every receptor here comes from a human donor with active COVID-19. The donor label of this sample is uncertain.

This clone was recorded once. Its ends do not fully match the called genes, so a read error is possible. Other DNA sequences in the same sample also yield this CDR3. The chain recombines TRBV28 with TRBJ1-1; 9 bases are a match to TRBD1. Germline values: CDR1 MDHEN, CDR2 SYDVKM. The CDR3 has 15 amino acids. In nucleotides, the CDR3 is TGCGCCAGCAGTTTACAGGGGGCGACGAACACTGAAGCTTTCTTT. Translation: CASSLQGATNTEAFF.

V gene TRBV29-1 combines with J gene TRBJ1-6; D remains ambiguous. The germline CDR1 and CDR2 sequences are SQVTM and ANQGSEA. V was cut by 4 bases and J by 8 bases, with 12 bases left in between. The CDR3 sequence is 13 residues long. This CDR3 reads CSVAPGLDSPLHF. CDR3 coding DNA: TGCAGCGTTGCCCCAGGTCTTGATTCACCCCTCCACTTT.

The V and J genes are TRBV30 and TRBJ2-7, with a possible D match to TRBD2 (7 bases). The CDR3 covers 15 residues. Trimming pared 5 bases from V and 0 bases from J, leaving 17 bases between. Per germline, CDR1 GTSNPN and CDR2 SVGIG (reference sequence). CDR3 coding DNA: TGTGCCTGGGACATCGGGGGGCTGAGCTCCTACGAGCAGTACTTC. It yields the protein CAWDIGGLSSYEQYF.

The CDR3 DNA reads TGTGCCTGGAGCGGGACTAGCGGGAGTTGGGATACGCAGTATTTT. This codes for CAWSGTSGSWDTQYF. The rearrangement links TRBV30 to TRBJ2-3, with 14 bases lining up with TRBD2. The CDR3 consists of 15 residues. CDR1 and CDR2 (germline): GTSNPN, SVGIG (reference sequence). J gave up 6 bases and V 3 bases, and 5 bases lay outside the gene matches.

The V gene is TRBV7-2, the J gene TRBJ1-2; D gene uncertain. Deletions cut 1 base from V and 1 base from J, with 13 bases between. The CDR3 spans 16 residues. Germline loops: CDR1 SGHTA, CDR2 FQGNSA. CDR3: CASSLEATANNYGYTF. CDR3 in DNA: TGTGCCAGCAGCTTAGAAGCCACAGCCAATAACTATGGCTACACCTTC.